Listed below are T cell receptor beta chains from one sample, sequenced in a study. TCRdb reprocessed the multiplex PCR reads with MiXCR, giving one entry per CDR3 protein. The table records roughly 820 distinct CDR3 sequences, approximately 27% of them present only once. Sequencing was done on a sample of memory CD4+ T cells sorted from blood. The receptors shown here come from a female donor with breast cancer. Each CDR3 is given with its conserved first and last residue. D genes are given only for firm matches. For some rows the clone size is stated as once, few or many, or as a class when expanded; others skip it.

j_call v_call d_call clone_size cdr3_aa cdr3_nt
TRBJ1-2 TRBV12-3/TRBV12-4 . . CASSIVEGWAYGYTF TGTGCCAGCAGTATAGTTGAGGGCTGGGCCTATGGCTACACCTTC
TRBJ1-2 TRBV12-3/TRBV12-4 TRBD1 . CASSSRDRPDGYTF TGTGCCAGCAGTTCGAGGGACAGGCCGGATGGCTACACCTTC
TRBJ1-2 TRBV12-3/TRBV12-4 . . CASSLDGLYGYTF TGTGCCAGCAGCCTTGACGGACTCTATGGCTACACCTTC
TRBJ1-2 TRBV12-3/TRBV12-4 . medium-sized CASSFNLGVSGYTF TGTGCCAGCAGCTTTAACCTCGGGGTTAGTGGCTACACCTTC
TRBJ1-2 TRBV12-3/TRBV12-4 . once CASSDPGPVGYTF TGTGCCAGCAGTGACCCGGGACCGGTCGGCTACACCTTC
TRBJ1-2 TRBV12-3/TRBV12-4 . large CASSRDIYGYTF TGTGCCAGCAGTAGGGACATCTATGGCTACACCTTC
TRBJ1-2 TRBV12-3/TRBV12-4 . . CASSQPGHDGRGYTF TGTGCCAGCAGTCAACCGGGACACGACGGTCGCGGCTACACCTTC
TRBJ1-2 TRBV12-3/TRBV12-4 . medium-sized CASSLEERRGYTF TGTGCCAGCAGCCTAGAGGAACGACGGGGCTACACCTTC
TRBJ1-2 TRBV12-3/TRBV12-4 . large CASSLGNGSGYTF TGTGCCAGCAGTTTGGGGAATGGAAGTGGCTACACCTTC
TRBJ1-2 TRBV12-3/TRBV12-4 . large CATSLHGDHRGYTF TGTGCCACTTCTCTTCATGGGGACCACCGTGGCTACACCTTC
TRBJ1-2 TRBV12-3/TRBV12-4 . large CASSLRRGAGYGYTF TGTGCCAGCAGTTTAAGGCGGGGAGCGGGCTATGGCTACACCTTC
TRBJ1-2 TRBV12-3/TRBV12-4 . medium-sized CASSLEGYRAQGYTF TGTGCCAGCAGTTTAGAAGGGTACAGGGCGCAAGGCTACACCTTC
TRBJ1-2 TRBV12-3/TRBV12-4 . few CASSLVANYGYTF TGTGCCAGCAGTTTAGTAGCTAACTATGGCTACACCTTC
TRBJ1-2 TRBV12-3/TRBV12-4 . large CASSQGTDGYTF TGTGCCAGCAGCCAGGGGACTGATGGCTACACCTTC